The 27 T cell receptor beta chains presented below share a single source sample, sequenced in a study of CD8 T cells in ankylosing spondylitis. TCRdb processed the 5' RACE reads anew with MiXCR; each CDR3 protein has one entry. The sample yields 200,000 to 250,000 distinct CDR3 sequences, roughly 32% seen once. Sequencing was performed on blood, either unsorted or a sorted T cell fraction (not recorded which). Receptors originate from a male donor with ankylosing spondylitis or in good health (not recorded which).

The chain has TRBV4-2 and TRBJ1-2, with 8 bases matching TRBD1. The CDR3 runs 13 residues. Germline lookup yields CDR1 LGHNA and CDR2 YNFKEQ. V shed 3 bases and J 8 bases; nucleotides not matched to a gene: 5. Here the CDR3 DNA reads TGTGCCAGCAGCCACCCAGGGGGCGGGGGCTACACCTTC. Its protein product is CASSHPGGGGYTF.

This clonotype has more than one count but fewer than ten. V gene TRBV12-3 or TRBV12-4 combines with J gene TRBJ2-7; 11 bases match TRBD1. The CDR3 runs to 15 residues. V lost 1 base to trimming and J lost 3 bases; unmatched junction nucleotides: 2. The CDR3 DNA reads as TGTGCCAGCAGTTTAGGGACAGGGGGCGTCTACGAGCAGTACTTC. Its translation: CASSLGTGGVYEQYF.

The chain links TRBV20-1 to TRBJ2-3; 10 positions match TRBD2. CDR1 DFQATT and CDR2 SNEGSKA come from the germline V gene (reference sequence). V dropped 3 bases and J dropped 3; count of bases not matched to a gene: 9. The length of the CDR3 is 16 residues. CDR3 nucleotides: TGCAGTGCTAGTGTACTAGCGGGGTTGTCGACAGATACGCAGTATTTT. It translates to CSASVLAGLSTDTQYF.

The chain is built from TRBV15 and TRBJ2-1; D gene unclear. CDR1 and CDR2 from the germline V gene are LNHNV and YYDKDF (reference sequence). Trimming removed 8 bases at V and 0 bases at J, with 8 bases between. The CDR3 totals 13 residues. This chain's CDR3 is CATDSGSYNEQFF. The CDR3 nucleotides read TGTGCCACCGACTCTGGCTCCTACAATGAGCAGTTCTTC. The full variable domain, completed using reference TRBV15 and TRBJ2-1, is DAMVIQNPRYQVTQFGKPVTLSCSQTLNHNVMYWYQQKSSQAPKLLFHYYDKDFNNEADTPDNFQSRRPNTSFCFLDIRSPGLGDTAMYLCATDSGSYNEQFFGPGTRLTVL.

This clonotype came up many times. The J gene is TRBJ2-3, the V gene TRBV20-1; a weak D match, TRBD2 (6 bases). This CDR3 spans 13 amino acids. The germline V and J ends were trimmed by 6 bases and 3 bases, with 13 bases remaining between them. The germline V gene has CDR1 DFQATT and CDR2 SNEGSKA (reference sequence). The CDR3 reads CSAVGGATDTQYF. The CDR3 bases are TGCAGTGCAGTCGGAGGGGCAACAGATACGCAGTATTTT.

The V and J genes are TRBV5-6 and TRBJ2-3; D might be TRBD2 (7 bases). Deletions cut 0 bases from V and 5 bases from J, with 13 bases between. The CDR3 totals 15 residues. The germline V gene has CDR1 SGHDT and CDR2 YYEEEE. CDR3 DNA: TGTGCCAGCAGCTTGGTGGGGGGGCAGGGAGATACGCAGTATTTT. Its protein is CASSLVGGQGDTQYF. The full variable domain, rest sourced from reference TRBV5-6 and TRBJ2-3, is DAGVTQSPTHLIKTRGQQVTLRCSPKSGHDTVSWYQQALGQGPQFIFQYYEEEERQRGNFPDRFSGHQFPNYSSELNVNALLLGDSALYLCASSLVGGQGDTQYFGPGTRLTVL.

This clonotype showed up just a few times. The rearrangement uses TRBV7-2 and TRBJ2-7; 8 positions agree with TRBD2. The CDR3 extends over 15 amino acids. V lost 5 bases to trimming and J lost 6 bases; unmatched junction nucleotides: 12. Germline V CDR1 and CDR2: SGHTA, FQGNSA. As DNA, the CDR3 is TGTGCCAGCAGCGCAGGCTCACCAGGACTAGCCGAGCAGTACTTC. Amino acid sequence: CASSAGSPGLAEQYF.

This clonotype was seen more than once but under ten times. V and J are TRBV5-6 and TRBJ2-1; the match to TRBD2 covers 9 bases. This CDR3 contains 15 residues. V was clipped by 5 bases and J by 9 bases; unmatched bases: 12. Germline-derived CDR1 and CDR2 are SGHDT and YYEEEE. The DNA for the CDR3 is TGTGCCAGCAGTTCGGGACTAGCCTCTTTCAGTGAGCAGTTCTTC. It codes for CASSSGLASFSEQFF.

The chain carries TRBV3-1 and TRBJ1-1; D is unresolved. The CDR3 is 14 residues long. Germline values: CDR1 LGHDT, CDR2 YNNKEL (reference sequence). V dropped 1 base and J dropped 2 bases, with 8 bases sitting between them. The CDR3, as DNA: TGTGCCAGCAGCCAAGTCCCCATCAACACTGAAGCTTTCTTT. Protein product: CASSQVPINTEAFF.

The CDR3 region has the DNA TGCGCCAGCAGCATCATTAGCGGGGGGGCCGTGGAGCAGTACTTC. Translating it yields CASSIISGGAVEQYF. V is TRBV5-1 and J is TRBJ2-7, with 11 bases matching TRBD2. This CDR3 has 15 amino acids. V lost 4 bases, J lost 7 bases, and 10 bases stayed unmatched. From germline, CDR1 is SGHRS and CDR2 YFSETQ.

The gene calls are TRBV12-3 or TRBV12-4 and TRBJ2-5; D ambiguous. The V and J ends lost 3 bases and 2 bases respectively, with 7 bases between them. The CDR3 loop spans 13 amino acids. CDR3 nucleotides: TGTGCCAGCAGTTTCATCAGACAAGAGACCCAGTACTTC. Translation gives CASSFIRQETQYF.

This clonotype was seen only once. One end of the junction varies from germline; a read error may be responsible. This chain connects TRBV4-2 to TRBJ2-4, with D perhaps matching TRBD2 (6 bases). Germline loops: CDR1 LGHNA, CDR2 YNFKEQ. The CDR3 consists of 13 residues. The chain's CDR3 is CASSQIAENMQYF. The CDR3 nucleotides are TGTGCCAGCAGCCAGATAGCGGAAAACATGCAGTACTTC.

The V call is TRBV11-1, the J call TRBJ2-1, with D possibly being TRBD2 (5 bases). V dropped 5 bases and J dropped 7 bases, with 12 bases sitting between them. The CDR3 contains 13 residues. CDR1 is SGHAT and CDR2 is FQDESV in the germline V gene (reference sequence). DNA of the CDR3: TGTGCCAGCAGCCCAGGTAGCGCGAATGAGCAGTTCTTC. Translated: CASSPGSANEQFF.

This clonotype was recorded a few times. This chain's CDR3 is CASRWDYNEQFF. The CDR3 DNA reads TGTGCCAGCAGGTGGGACTACAATGAGCAGTTCTTC. This sequence joins TRBV12-3 or TRBV12-4 and TRBJ2-1; D gene unclear. V gave up 6 bases and J gave up 3 bases, with 6 bases separating them. The CDR3 runs to 12 residues.

The genes are TRBV28 and TRBJ2-7; D is uncertain. Germline V CDR1 and CDR2: MDHEN, SYDVKM. Trimming left V 1 base short and J 4 bases short, with 8 bases between. This CDR3 is 13 amino acids long. The CDR3 bases are TGTGCCAGCAGTTTATCTCCAGAATACGAGCAGTACTTC. Amino acid sequence: CASSLSPEYEQYF.

The table lists this clonotype with a few counts. The gene calls are TRBV29-1 and TRBJ2-5, with D perhaps being TRBD1 or TRBD2 (6 bases each). There are 19 residues in the CDR3. From germline, CDR1 is SQVTM and CDR2 ANQGSEA. V lost 6 bases and J 4 bases, leaving 33 bases between the germline ends. CDR3 region: CSVTGGALLGGSGAETQYF. DNA for the CDR3: TGCAGCGTCACTGGGGGAGCCCTCCTAGGGGGGAGCGGAGCAGAGACCCAGTACTTC.

The chain uses TRBV7-2 and TRBJ2-5; unclear D gene. In germline, CDR1 is SGHTA, CDR2 FQGNSA. CDR3 length equals 14 residues. V lost 1 base and J 1 base, leaving 7 bases between the germline ends. This CDR3 reads CASSLVGPQETQYF. The CDR3 nucleotides are TGTGCCAGCAGCTTAGTCGGGCCCCAAGAGACCCAGTACTTC. The whole variable domain, remainder taken from reference TRBV7-2 and TRBJ2-5, is GAGVSQSPSNKVTEKGKDVELRCDPISGHTALYWYRQSLGQGLEFLIYFQGNSAPDKSGLPSDRFSAERTGGSVSTLTIQRTQQEDSAVYLCASSLVGPQETQYFGPGTRLLVL.

This chain links TRBV5-1 with TRBJ2-7; TRBD1 agrees at 7 bases. The germline gives CDR1 SGHRS, CDR2 YFSETQ. This CDR3 is 13 amino acids long. V lost 4 bases, J lost 4 bases, and 5 bases stayed unmatched. For the CDR3, the DNA is TGCGCCAGCAGCCCGGGACAGAAGTACGAGCAGTACTTC. Its protein is CASSPGQKYEQYF.

The J gene is TRBJ1-2, the V gene TRBV3-1; D remains unclear. V dropped 5 bases and J dropped 8 bases, with 15 bases sitting between them. This CDR3 spans 13 amino acids. Germline CDR1 reads LGHDT; CDR2 reads YNNKEL (reference sequence). The CDR3 region has the DNA TGTGCCAGCAGCAACGGACGGGCCGCCGGCTACACCTTC. Its translation: CASSNGRAAGYTF.

The gene calls are TRBV20-1 and TRBJ2-2; D remains ambiguous. V dropped 6 bases and J dropped 2 bases, with 10 bases sitting between them. Germline V gene data show CDR1 as DFQATT and CDR2 as SNEGSKA (reference sequence). CDR3 size: 13 residues. The CDR3 DNA reads TGCAGTGCGATCGGGCCCAACACCGGGGAGCTGTTTTTT. Translation gives CSAIGPNTGELFF.

The genes are TRBV6-1 and TRBJ1-4; 7 nucleotides match TRBD1. Trimming took 6 bases from V and 8 from J; bases not matched to a gene: 12. Germline CDR1 and CDR2: MNHNS and SASEGT. The CDR3 length is 15 residues. The CDR3 coding sequence is TGTGCCAGCAGACGCCCAGGGGGAAGTGAAGAAAAACTGTTTTTT. Amino acid sequence: CASRRPGGSEEKLFF.

The genes are TRBV6-1 and TRBJ2-2; D unclear. Germline V gives CDR1 MNHNS, CDR2 SASEGT. V gave up 6 bases and J gave up 4 bases, with 9 bases separating them. This CDR3 is 13 amino acids long. CDR3 in amino acids: CASSPAATGELFF. In DNA, the CDR3 is TGTGCCAGCAGCCCCGCGGCCACCGGGGAGCTGTTTTTT.

This clonotype was observed a few times. The chain links TRBV5-1 to TRBJ1-3; no firm D call. Germline assignment: CDR1 SGHRS and CDR2 YFSETQ. CDR3 length: 15 residues. Trimming removed 4 bases from V and 0 bases from J, with 11 bases in between. CDR3 in amino acids: CASSLDGSSGNTIYF. In nucleotides, the CDR3 is TGCGCCAGCAGCCTCGACGGAAGCTCTGGAAACACCATATATTTT.

The chain carries TRBV20-1 and TRBJ2-5; D is unclear. Germline CDR1 and CDR2: DFQATT and SNEGSKA (reference sequence). This CDR3 comprises 14 residues. Trimming stripped 0 bases from V and 5 bases from J, with 13 bases between. CDR3 DNA: TGCAGTGCTAGAGATCGAGTCACCCGGGAGACCCAGTACTTC. This encodes CSARDRVTRETQYF.

The chain uses TRBV5-1 and TRBJ2-7, with D possibly TRBD2 on 6 matching bases. This CDR3 is 13 amino acids long. Per the germline V gene, CDR1 is SGHRS and CDR2 is YFSETQ. The germline V and J ends were trimmed by 3 bases and 3 bases, with 10 bases remaining between them. CDR3 protein: CASSSPGVYEQYF. CDR3 sequence (DNA): TGCGCCAGCAGCTCACCGGGGGTCTACGAGCAGTACTTC.

V gene TRBV11-2 combines with J gene TRBJ1-6; D may be TRBD1 (5 bases). Per germline, CDR1 SGHAT and CDR2 FQNNGV. This CDR3 region has 13 residues. The ends were cut back, 0 bases at V and 19 bases at J, with 16 bases in the middle. This CDR3 is CASSLDSGRDWHF. The CDR3 nucleotides read TGTGCCAGCAGCTTAGATTCTGGCAGGGACTGGCACTTT.

The CDR3 DNA reads as TGTGCCAGCAGCTTGACGGGGGACTACTACAATGAGCAGTTCTTC. Residues: CASSLTGDYYNEQFF. The chain joins TRBV7-3 to TRBJ2-1; 7 bases are shared with TRBD2. V dropped 3 bases and J dropped 3; count of bases not matched to a gene: 5. CDR1 and CDR2 (germline): SGHTA, FQGTGA. The CDR3 runs to 15 residues.